This T cell receptor (beta chain) was sequenced for a study of blood T cell repertoires in COVID-19. Study overall: Material from acute and convalescent COVID-19 was sourced from the United States, Italy and Spain. PBMCs, B-cell-depleted T cells, or T cells provided the cDNA or gDNA that made up the material.

Per the original methods: Reference gene primer amplification in the assay estimated nucleated cell counts. TCRdb's table, derived via immunoSEQ multiplex PCR, lists solely in-frame clones and lacks some. V and J calls and clone size come straight from that table; D and trimming were deduced from the DNA. Of about 260,000 clones listed, roughly 79% are singletons. This CDR3 has 11 amino acids. Germline CDR1 is SQVTM and CDR2 is ANQGSEA. The sample was peripheral blood. The V call is TRBV29-1, the J call TRBJ2-1; TRBD2 agrees at 8 bases. The source is an elderly woman with acute or convalescent COVID-19. The CDR3 loop is CTGLAGTEQFF. The DNA for the CDR3 is TGCACCGGTCTAGCGGGTACTGAGCAGTTCTTC.